This T cell receptor (beta chain) was sequenced for a study of OX40 agonist ivuxolimab in advanced cancers. For the study in its entirety: Ivuxolimab, which targeted the costimulatory receptor OX40 (CD134), was an agonistic, fully human IgG2 monoclonal antibody. The monotherapy dose-escalation portion (N of about 50 patients) of the phase I ivuxolimab trial is reported in the paper. Intravenous ivuxolimab was administered to patients every 2 weeks at six dose levels: 0.01, 0.1, 0.3, 1.5, 3 and 10 mg/kg. Prior anti-PD-1, anti-PD-L1 or anti-CTLA-4 therapy was permitted, and 35% to 40% of dose-escalation patients had received checkpoint inhibitors. Peripheral TCRbeta sequencing aimed to test whether ivuxolimab altered TCR sequence diversity and caused clonal T-cell expansion. Of the approximately 53 patients in dose escalation, 19 had hepatocellular carcinoma, some 15 had melanoma, 9 had renal cell carcinoma and 9 had head and neck cancer. In the dose-escalation cohort, nearly 85% of patients were male, and the mean age was 60 years with a range of roughly 23 to 79. Partial responses were achieved by three dose-escalation patients, of whom one had hepatocellular carcinoma and two had cutaneous melanoma. Results the study describes overall, beyond this receptor: Low levels of normalized T-cell clonal expansion were also shown by some nonresponding patients. After ivuxolimab, CD8+ T cells had more expanded clones than CD4+ T cells on average. Which antigens the clonally expanded peripheral T cells were specific for was not determined. At doses of 0.1 to 3.0 mg/kg, clonal expansion of both CD4+ and CD8+ T cells in blood was seen between baseline and week 6. In the 0.1-3.0 mg/kg groups, partial responders were among the patients with the lowest normalized peripheral clonal expansion, particularly in CD8+ T cells.

The CDR3 contains 14 residues, cysteine and phenylalanine counted. Of the read, only the CDR3 DNA is kept; its 42 bases are in frame from base 1. CDR1 and CDR2 were assigned from the germline V gene (reference sequence) as SEHNR and FQNEAQ. V is reduced by 4 bases and J by 1 base, leaving a spacing of 10 bases between them. Genomic DNA was isolated from the sorted cells so that the TCRbeta CDR3 region could be sequenced. The immunoSEQ Assay was used for sequencing of TCRbeta CDR3 regions. Not all clones reach the TCRdb copy of this immuneACCESS table, which keeps in-frame sequences only. Checked studies attribute under half of the gap to unresolved V genes and leave the rest unexplained. This sample has about 71,000 clones in its table, and 85% to 95% of those were observed once. The ten biggest clones cover around 16% of the sample. Patients with autoimmune disease history or receiving systemic immunosuppression were excluded from the trial. Peripheral blood for TCR sequencing was drawn from every dose cohort at baseline, at cycle 4 day 1 and at cycle 7 day 1. The samples were drawn from a first-in-human, open-label, multicenter phase I dose-escalation trial of ivuxolimab. Adults with locally advanced or metastatic melanoma, renal cell carcinoma, hepatocellular carcinoma or head and neck squamous cell carcinoma were enrolled in the trial. Before TCR sequencing, CD4+ and CD8+ T cells were separately sorted from peripheral blood.

For this clone: Its antigen is not yet known. Base qualities are not at hand, and no much larger clone is one base apart.

Sequencing was performed on CD4+ or CD8+ T cells sorted from blood, taken in a trial of the OX40 agonist ivuxolimab. The rearrangement combines TRBV7-9 with TRBJ1-1; TRBD1 might be the D gene, on 5 matching bases. The TCR sequence derives from an adult with an advanced solid tumor such as melanoma, head and neck, liver or kidney cancer. The nucleotide sequence is given as TGTGCCAGCAGCTCGGGGGGTTGGAACACTGAAGCTTTCTTT. It specifies CASSSGGWNTEAFF.